This T cell receptor (beta chain) came from a study of blood T cell repertoires in COVID-19. Study at large: Acute and convalescent COVID-19 specimens originated in the United States, Italy and Spain. T cells, B-cell-depleted T cells, or PBMCs provided the cDNA or gDNA that served as material.

This clone showed up just a few times. CDR3 size: 13 residues. Germline V gene lookup returns CDR1 GTSNPN and CDR2 SVGIG (reference sequence). V was shortened by 3 bases and J by 5 bases, with 10 bases between the two germline ends. Per the original data handling: It was from reference gene primer amplification that nucleated cell counts were estimated. The method was immunoSEQ multiplex PCR; TCRdb's version includes in-frame clones alone and lacks a portion of them. The V and J calls and clone size are taken from that table; D and trimming were inferred from the DNA. The table lists under 300,000 clones, 75% to 85% of them singletons, with around 12% in the top ten.

This chain joins TRBV30 and TRBJ1-4; TRBD1 might be the D (5 bases). The origin of this receptor is a woman aged 60-75 years with active or convalescent COVID-19. The sequencing sample was made of peripheral blood. The CDR3 loop reads CAWRKRGNEKLFF. For the CDR3, the DNA is TGTGCCTGGAGGAAAAGGGGAAATGAAAAACTGTTTTTT.